These 25 T cell receptor beta chains share one sample of origin, sequenced in a study of cytomegalovirus exposure and HLA in healthy donors. Use of 60 Vbeta and 13 Jbeta primers characterized the PCR. This table comes from immunoSEQ multiplex PCR, and its TCRdb copy is limited to in-frame clones, with some not included. The sample lists fewer than 150,000 clones, roughly 75% occurring once. Sequences were obtained from PBMCs. These receptors were collected from a man aged 35 to 55 in good health and CMV-seropositive.

This chain joins TRBV11-3 and TRBJ2-3; tentatively, D is TRBD2 (6 bases). The CDR3 is 17 residues long. Germline values: CDR1 SGHNT, CDR2 YENEEA. Between the trimmed V and J ends, which lost 0 bases and 0 bases, there was a span of 13 bases. CDR3 nucleotides: TGTGCCAGCAGCTTAGATCTGGCGGGGCCCAGCACAGATACGCAGTATTTT. As protein: CASSLDLAGPSTDTQYF.

V usage is TRBV30 and J usage is TRBJ2-1, with D unclear. CDR1 GTSNPN and CDR2 SVGIG come from the germline V gene (reference sequence). CDR3 length: 11 amino acids. The ends were cut back, 1 base at V and 6 bases at J, with 4 bases in the middle. CDR3 bases: TGTGCCTGGAGTGCAGGCAATGAGCAGTTCTTC. It codes for CAWSAGNEQFF.

The rearrangement links TRBV19 to TRBJ2-7; 7 positions match TRBD2. Germline assignment: CDR1 LNHDA and CDR2 SQIVND (reference sequence). V lost 3 bases to trimming and J lost 7 bases; unmatched junction nucleotides: 6. The CDR3 covers 13 residues. CDR3 nucleotide sequence: TGTGCCAGTAGTATTTGGGCGGGGGATGAGCAGTACTTC. It encodes CASSIWAGDEQYF.

This chain joins TRBV7-2 and TRBJ2-7; 7 nucleotides line up with TRBD1. The CDR3 is 15 residues long. Looked up from germline, CDR1 is SGHTA and CDR2 is FQGNSA. V was clipped by 1 base and J by 2 bases; unmatched bases: 5. The CDR3 protein is CASSLGGDSTYEQYF. CDR3 DNA: TGTGCCAGCAGCTTAGGAGGGGACAGTACCTACGAGCAGTACTTC. Full variable domain (remainder filled in from reference TRBV7-2 and TRBJ2-7): GAGVSQSPSNKVTEKGKDVELRCDPISGHTALYWYRQSLGQGLEFLIYFQGNSAPDKSGLPSDRFSAERTGGSVSTLTIQRTQQEDSAVYLCASSLGGDSTYEQYFGPGTRLTVT.

V usage is TRBV7-2 and J usage is TRBJ2-5; TRBD1 might be the D (6 bases). The V end was cut by 6 bases, the J end by 2 bases, with 19 bases between. The CDR3 length is 16 residues. The germline V gene encodes CDR1 SGHTA and CDR2 FQGNSA. For the CDR3, the DNA is TGTGCCAGCAGTAGAAGCGGACAGAACATACAAGAGACCCAGTACTTC. This sequence encodes CASSRSGQNIQETQYF.

The chain couples TRBV19 to TRBJ1-4; TRBD1 matches 7 bases. The germline CDR1 and CDR2 sequences are LNHDA and SQIVND (reference sequence). Trimming took 6 bases from V and 4 from J; bases not matched to a gene: 8. The CDR3 is made up of 15 amino acids. CDR3 loop: CASSTGTEYNEKLFF. The CDR3 DNA is TGTGCCAGTAGCACAGGGACAGAGTATAATGAAAAACTGTTTTTT.

This chain uses TRBV4-2 with TRBJ1-1, with 7 bases lining up with TRBD1. Trimming took 8 bases from V and 5 from J; bases not matched to a gene: 11. This CDR3 region has 14 residues. CDR1 LGHNA and CDR2 YNFKEQ come from the germline V gene. DNA of the CDR3: TGTGCCAGCGGACGGCAGGGGGAGAGAACTGAAGCTTTCTTT. Protein: CASGRQGERTEAFF.

The chain carries TRBV10-3 and TRBJ2-1; TRBD2 agrees at 8 bases. The CDR3 contains 15 residues. The V gene's germline CDR1 is ENHRY and CDR2 SYGVKD. Unmatched junction bases numbered 8, after V lost 3 bases and J lost 7 bases. The CDR3 protein is CAISDPPGLGNEQFF. CDR3 DNA sequence: TGTGCCATCAGTGACCCGCCGGGACTAGGGAATGAGCAGTTCTTC.

This chain joins TRBV4-3 and TRBJ2-7; TRBD1 agrees at 9 bases. With 4 bases clipped from V and 1 base from J, the junction kept 5 bases outside the gene matches. The CDR3 is 15 amino acids. Per the germline V gene, CDR1 is LGHNA and CDR2 is YSLEER. The CDR3 DNA reads as TGCGCCAGCAGCCGCCTGACAGGGGGTTCCTACGAGCAGTACTTC. Protein: CASSRLTGGSYEQYF.

This chain links TRBV7-2 with TRBJ1-1, with 7 positions matching TRBD1. Trimming at V came to 4 bases and at J to 1 base, leaving 6 bases not matched to a gene. The CDR3 runs to 15 residues. Germline CDR1 reads SGHTA; CDR2 reads FQGNSA. The CDR3 sequence is CASSSRGAGNTEAFF. CDR3 in DNA: TGTGCCAGCAGCTCCAGGGGGGCGGGGAACACTGAAGCTTTCTTT.

The count of this clone is one. V usage is TRBV9 and J usage is TRBJ1-1; D not resolved. V lost 2 bases and J lost 4, with 9 bases in between. The V gene's germline CDR1 is SGDLS and CDR2 YYNGEE. CDR3 size: 13 residues. The CDR3 bases are TGTGCCAGCAGCGTTTCCCCGGGCACTGAAGCTTTCTTT. Amino acid sequence: CASSVSPGTEAFF.

The chain joins TRBV9 to TRBJ1-1; TRBD1 matches at 8 bases. Germline V lookup: CDR1 SGDLS, CDR2 YYNGEE. The CDR3 length is 14 residues. V lost 3 bases, J lost 0 bases, and 1 base stayed unmatched. CDR3 bases: TGTGCCAGCAGCGCGACAGGGGTGAACACTGAAGCTTTCTTT. It translates to CASSATGVNTEAFF.

This chain connects TRBV27 to TRBJ2-5; D unclear. The DNA end lines up better with TRBJ2-7; the J call may be wrong. The CDR3 runs 16 residues. From germline, CDR1 is MNHEY and CDR2 SMNVEV (reference sequence). The CDR3 coding sequence is TGTGCCAGCAGTTTATATTCCAGGCCGATCTCCTACGAGCAGTACTTC. It codes for CASSLYSRPISYEQYF.

The rearrangement uses TRBV4-3 and TRBJ2-1; the match to TRBD2 covers 10 bases. CDR3 length equals 17 residues. With V trimmed by 0 bases and J by 8 bases, 10 bases remained unmatched. CDR1 is LGHNA and CDR2 is YSLEER in the germline V gene. CDR3: CASSQDPAGGPVDEQFF. The CDR3 region has the DNA TGCGCCAGCAGCCAAGACCCAGCGGGGGGGCCTGTTGATGAGCAGTTCTTC.

Note on this clone: A junction boundary mismatches the germline segment, possibly from a read error. The rearrangement links TRBV7-7 to TRBJ2-1, with TRBD2 matching 8 bases. The length of the CDR3 is 16 residues. CDR1 is SSHAT, CDR2 FNYEAQ, per germline (reference sequence). The CDR3 loop is CASSLVGGGSPNEQFF. The CDR3 coding sequence is TGTGCTAGCAGCTTAGTTGGCGGGGGGTCACCCAATGAGCAGTTCTTC. The full variable domain, with the rest looked up from reference TRBV7-7 and TRBJ2-1, is GAGVSQSPRYKVTKRGQDVTLRCDPISSHATLYWYQQALGQGPEFLTYFNYEAQPDKSGLPSDRFSAERPEGSISTLTIQRTEQRDSAMYRCASSLVGGGSPNEQFFGPGTRLTVL.

V is TRBV29-1 and J is TRBJ2-7, with 8 nucleotides matching TRBD1. CDR3 length: 15 amino acids. V lost 5 bases and J lost 3; bases outside the gene matches: 12. CDR1 and CDR2 from the germline V gene are SQVTM and ANQGSEA. The CDR3 DNA reads as TGCAGCGTTCAGATTCGGGGACAGGTATTCTACGAGCAGTACTTC. Translated: CSVQIRGQVFYEQYF.

This sequence joins TRBV5-6 and TRBJ2-7; D ambiguous. V lost 0 bases and J 3 bases, leaving 10 bases between the germline ends. CDR1 SGHDT and CDR2 YYEEEE come from the germline V gene. This CDR3 has 14 residues. The CDR3 DNA sequence: TGTGCCAGCAGCTTGGCCAACAGAGACTACGAGCAGTACTTC. This gives the protein CASSLANRDYEQYF.

CDR3 sequence (DNA): TGTGCCAGCAGTTCTCCCGGGCCGAGGGTATACACCTTC. Protein sequence: CASSSPGPRVYTF. The rearrangement uses TRBV25-1 and TRBJ1-2, with D unresolved. From germline, CDR1 is MGHDK and CDR2 SYGVNS. This CDR3 region has 13 residues. Deletions cut 5 bases from V and 11 bases from J, with 18 bases between.

In this sample, this clone turned up once. The rearrangement uses TRBV5-1 and TRBJ2-5, with 11 bases fitting TRBD2. The ends lost 4 bases at V and 5 bases at J; junction bases unmatched: 7. Germline lookup yields CDR1 SGHRS and CDR2 YFSETQ. This CDR3 is 15 amino acids long. The CDR3 bases are TGCGCCAGCAGCACCTCTAGCGGGGGGCGCGAGACCCAGTACTTC. Protein: CASSTSSGGRETQYF.

The V gene is TRBV7-2, the J gene TRBJ2-5; a possible D gene is TRBD1 (6 bases). Germline V lookup: CDR1 SGHTA, CDR2 FQGNSA. The V end was cut by 1 base, the J end by 2 bases, with 17 bases between. There are 17 residues in the CDR3. Here the CDR3 DNA reads TGTGCCAGCAGCTTAGTGCACAGGGCGCCGGGGCAAGAGACCCAGTACTTC. Translated: CASSLVHRAPGQETQYF.

V gene TRBV7-6 combines with J gene TRBJ2-5; 7 positions match TRBD2. The CDR3 covers 15 residues. From germline, CDR1 is SGHVS and CDR2 FNYEAQ. With 6 bases clipped from V and 0 bases from J, the junction kept 7 bases outside the gene matches. CDR3 bases: TGTGCCAGCAGGCGGGACTACCTGTACCAAGAGACCCAGTACTTC. It translates to CASRRDYLYQETQYF.

This sequence joins TRBV6-5 and TRBJ2-7; perhaps TRBD2 as D (5 bases). The CDR3 has 13 residues. Trimming removed 1 base from V and 7 bases from J, with 11 bases in between. CDR1 MNHEY and CDR2 SVGAGI come from the germline V gene. CDR3 sequence: CASSYYEGREQYF. CDR3 coding DNA: TGTGCCAGCAGTTACTACGAGGGAAGGGAGCAGTACTTC.

The J gene is TRBJ1-1, the V gene TRBV5-6; 8 bases match TRBD1. Germline assignment: CDR1 SGHDT and CDR2 YYEEEE. The CDR3 consists of 12 residues. V gave up 1 base and J gave up 8 bases; unmatched junction bases: 1. DNA for the CDR3: TGTGCCAGCAGCTTGTGGACAGGGGAAGCTTTCTTT. Residues: CASSLWTGEAFF.

The chain links TRBV5-1 to TRBJ1-1; 8 bases agree with TRBD1. Germline loops: CDR1 SGHRS, CDR2 YFSETQ. V was clipped by 3 bases and J by 5 bases; unmatched bases: 6. The CDR3 totals 14 residues. The CDR3 DNA sequence: TGCGCCAGCAGCTCGACAGGGGCGGGTACTGAAGCTTTCTTT. This encodes CASSSTGAGTEAFF.

The chain joins TRBV2 to TRBJ1-5; weak D call: TRBD1 (5 bases). V lost 2 bases, J lost 6 bases, and 17 bases lay in between. The CDR3 totals 16 residues. The V gene's germline CDR1 is SNHLY and CDR2 FYNNEI. CDR3 sequence (DNA): TGTGCCAGCAGTGAAAAGTATGTCAGGGCGTCTCAGCCCCAGCATTTT. Residues: CASSEKYVRASQPQHF.